This T cell receptor (beta chain) was retrieved from a study of T-cell memory formation after mild COVID-19. Findings of the study overall: Shrinking CD4+ clones resided mostly in CM and EM, and CD8+ ones in EMRA. Memory sampled before infection contained some responding clones, suggesting cross-reactive memory joined.

V was clipped by 6 bases and J by 7 bases, with 15 bases between them. Looked up from germline, CDR1 is KGHSH and CDR2 is LQKENI. The length of the CDR3 is 13 residues. TCR alpha and TCR beta cDNA libraries carrying sample barcodes and UMIs came from 5'RACE with constant-segment primers. TCRdb called the 5' RACE reads again in MiXCR, with one record for every CDR3 protein. This sample yields 150,000 to 200,000 distinct CDR3 sequences, of which about a third are seen a single time; more than 10% belongs to the top ten. About this clonotype itself: Its cognate antigen is unknown.

V gene TRBV18 combines with J gene TRBJ1-1; D is perhaps TRBD1 (5 bases). Sequences were obtained from PBMCs or a T cell subset sorted from them (not recorded which). This TCR came from an adult woman who had mild COVID-19 (a few samples of this study predate the infection). Cell type and time point are not known. The CDR3 nucleotides read TGTGCCAGCTCGTCCAGGGAGCGAGTTGAAGCTTTCTTT. It codes for CASSSRERVEAFF.